This T cell receptor beta chain stems from a study of blood T cell repertoires in COVID-19. Study-wide background: The analysed material was cDNA or gDNA that came from T cells, B-cell-depleted T cells, or PBMCs.

As processed by the authors: Cell counts per sample came from amplifying reference gene primers. Assay: immunoSEQ multiplex PCR; the TCRdb copy retains only in-frame clones and omits some. V and J calls plus clone size are reproduced from that table; the DNA served to infer D and trimming. The data hold approximately 71,000 clones, with more than 60% observed a single time. Germline CDR1 MNHEY, CDR2 SMNVEV (reference sequence). The CDR3 loop spans 15 amino acids. After removal of 2 bases from V and 5 bases from J, the junction contained 4 bases not matched to a gene. The gene calls are TRBV27 and TRBJ2-3; 10 bases agree with TRBD2. The TCR comes from a human donor in a cohort sampled during active COVID-19. The sequenced sample consisted of peripheral blood. CDR3 amino acids: CASSLIAGGRDTQYF. CDR3 DNA sequence: TGTGCCAGCAGTTTAATAGCGGGAGGCAGAGATACGCAGTATTTT.